A selection of T cell receptor beta chains follows, all from one sample in a study of CD8 T cells in ankylosing spondylitis. TCRdb reanalysed the 5' RACE reads using MiXCR and keeps one entry per CDR3 protein. The table lists 25,000 to 35,000 distinct CDR3 sequences, approximately 14% of them singletons. The sequencing input was blood. Receptor source: a male donor with ankylosing spondylitis or in good health (not recorded which). Both conserved end residues are part of each CDR3. Each record gives: CDR3 protein, CDR3 DNA, V gene, J gene, D gene, clone size. A D gene is named only where the DNA matches it firmly. The size of a clone is reported for some rows only, either as once, few or many, or as a class for expanded clones.

cdr3_aa: CASSLVSGGTRTDTQYF; cdr3_nt: TGTGCCAGCAGCTTGGTCTCTGGTGGGACCCGCACAGATACGCAGTATTTT; v_call: TRBV5-6; j_call: TRBJ2-3; d_call: .; clone_size: many
cdr3_aa: CASSQDSPGQGADIQYF; cdr3_nt: TGCGCCAGCAGCCAAGATTCCCCGGGACAGGGGGCGGACATTCAGTACTTC; v_call: TRBV4-1; j_call: TRBJ2-4; d_call: TRBD1; clone_size: few
cdr3_aa: CSVERAKNNEQFF; cdr3_nt: TGCAGCGTTGAACGGGCTAAGAACAATGAGCAGTTCTTC; v_call: TRBV29-1; j_call: TRBJ2-1; d_call: .; clone_size: .
cdr3_aa: CASRAGGSGNIQYF; cdr3_nt: TGTGCCAGCAGGGCAGGGGGGTCAGGAAACATTCAGTACTTC; v_call: TRBV28; j_call: TRBJ2-4; d_call: .; clone_size: few
cdr3_aa: CASSQTGSNQPQHF; cdr3_nt: TGCGCCAGCAGCCAAACCGGAAGCAATCAGCCCCAGCATTTT; v_call: TRBV4-3; j_call: TRBJ1-5; d_call: .; clone_size: .
cdr3_aa: CASSLGERGTQYF; cdr3_nt: TGTGCTAGCAGCTTAGGGGAGCGGGGGACCCAGTACTTC; v_call: TRBV7-7; j_call: TRBJ2-5; d_call: TRBD2; clone_size: medium-sized
cdr3_aa: CSVATSGKTDTQYF; cdr3_nt: TGCAGCGTTGCGACTAGCGGGAAGACAGATACGCAGTATTTT; v_call: TRBV29-1; j_call: TRBJ2-3; d_call: TRBD2; clone_size: .
cdr3_aa: CASRQLAGTRNEQFF; cdr3_nt: TGTGCCAGCAGACAACTAGCGGGAACGAGAAATGAGCAGTTCTTC; v_call: TRBV11-2; j_call: TRBJ2-1; d_call: TRBD2; clone_size: many
cdr3_aa: CASSLGRGTGSRRQFF; cdr3_nt: TGCGCCAGCAGCTTGGGGAGAGGTACAGGGTCAAGACGGCAGTTCTTC; v_call: TRBV5-1; j_call: TRBJ2-1; d_call: .; clone_size: large
cdr3_aa: CASSLGLAGELFF; cdr3_nt: TGTGCCAGCAGTCTTGGACTAGCCGGGGAGCTGTTTTTT; v_call: TRBV27; j_call: TRBJ2-2; d_call: TRBD2; clone_size: .
cdr3_aa: CASSYRNGGAGELFF; cdr3_nt: TGTGCCAGTTCTTACAGAAATGGGGGGGCCGGGGAGCTGTTTTTT; v_call: TRBV19; j_call: TRBJ2-2; d_call: TRBD2; clone_size: .
cdr3_aa: CSARLGNTIYF; cdr3_nt: TGCAGCGCCCGGTTAGGAAACACCATATATTTT; v_call: TRBV29-1; j_call: TRBJ1-3; d_call: .; clone_size: many
cdr3_aa: CSARVRRELFF; cdr3_nt: TGCAGCGCCAGGGTTAGGCGGGAGCTGTTTTTT; v_call: TRBV29-1; j_call: TRBJ2-2; d_call: .; clone_size: few
cdr3_aa: CASRSTVGKNIQYF; cdr3_nt: TGTGCCAGCAGATCGACAGTTGGGAAAAACATTCAGTACTTC; v_call: TRBV12-3/TRBV12-4; j_call: TRBJ2-4; d_call: .; clone_size: few
cdr3_aa: CASRSGTGGPGELFF; cdr3_nt: TGCGCCAGCAGATCCGGGACAGGGGGCCCCGGGGAGCTGTTTTTT; v_call: TRBV5-1; j_call: TRBJ2-2; d_call: TRBD1; clone_size: .
cdr3_aa: CASSSTPTSGRANEQFF; cdr3_nt: TGTGCCAGCAGCTCCACCCCGACTAGCGGGAGGGCCAATGAGCAGTTCTTC; v_call: TRBV7-2; j_call: TRBJ2-1; d_call: TRBD2; clone_size: .
cdr3_aa: CASSLKGDEQYF; cdr3_nt: TGTGCCAGCAGCTTGAAGGGGGACGAGCAGTACTTC; v_call: TRBV11-2; j_call: TRBJ2-7; d_call: .; clone_size: .
cdr3_aa: CSARVEETQYF; cdr3_nt: TGCAGTGCTAGAGTCGAGGAGACCCAGTACTTC; v_call: TRBV20-1; j_call: TRBJ2-5; d_call: .; clone_size: few
cdr3_aa: CASSLATSYQETQYF; cdr3_nt: TGTGCCAGCAGTTTAGCAACGTCGTACCAAGAGACCCAGTACTTC; v_call: TRBV27; j_call: TRBJ2-5; d_call: .; clone_size: .
cdr3_aa: CASSLTSAVGTDTQYF; cdr3_nt: TGTGCCAGCAGCTTAACGTCAGCGGTAGGGACAGATACGCAGTATTTT; v_call: TRBV7-3; j_call: TRBJ2-3; d_call: .; clone_size: .
cdr3_aa: CASSSRTGEANYGYTF; cdr3_nt: TGTGCCAGCAGTTCAAGGACAGGGGAGGCGAACTATGGCTACACCTTC; v_call: TRBV6-6; j_call: TRBJ1-2; d_call: TRBD1; clone_size: .
cdr3_aa: CASSQDVAASGGAGELFF; cdr3_nt: TGCGCCAGCAGCCAAGATGTCGCGGCTAGCGGGGGTGCCGGGGAGCTGTTTTTT; v_call: TRBV4-3; j_call: TRBJ2-2; d_call: TRBD2; clone_size: .
cdr3_aa: CASSLTGTGYSEQYF; cdr3_nt: TGTGCCAGCAGCTTAACCGGGACAGGGTACTCCGAGCAGTACTTC; v_call: TRBV7-9; j_call: TRBJ2-7; d_call: TRBD1; clone_size: many
cdr3_aa: CSVLGQGTEAFF; cdr3_nt: TGCAGCGTCCTCGGACAGGGGACTGAAGCTTTCTTT; v_call: TRBV29-1; j_call: TRBJ1-1; d_call: TRBD1; clone_size: .
cdr3_aa: CASSQRANRVSAGELFF; cdr3_nt: TGCGCCAGCAGCCAAAGAGCCAACAGGGTCTCGGCCGGGGAGCTGTTTTTT; v_call: TRBV4-3; j_call: TRBJ2-2; d_call: .; clone_size: .
cdr3_aa: CASSDPSGGNTGELFF; cdr3_nt: TGTGCCAGCAGTGACCCTAGCGGAGGGAACACCGGGGAGCTGTTTTTT; v_call: TRBV12-3/TRBV12-4; j_call: TRBJ2-2; d_call: TRBD2; clone_size: .
cdr3_aa: CASSALTGELFF; cdr3_nt: TGTGCTAGTTCCGCTCTCACCGGGGAGCTGTTTTTT; v_call: TRBV12-5; j_call: TRBJ2-2; d_call: .; clone_size: .
cdr3_aa: CASSLFSGPNTGELFF; cdr3_nt: TGTGCCAGCAGCTTATTTTCTGGACCCAACACCGGGGAGCTGTTTTTT; v_call: TRBV7-2; j_call: TRBJ2-2; d_call: .; clone_size: few
cdr3_aa: CASSRGTSGTGNEQFF; cdr3_nt: TGTGCCAGCAGTAGAGGGACTAGCGGGACCGGCAATGAGCAGTTCTTC; v_call: TRBV6-5; j_call: TRBJ2-1; d_call: TRBD2; clone_size: few
cdr3_aa: CASSQGTEAFF; cdr3_nt: TGTGCCAGCAGCCAAGGTACTGAAGCTTTCTTT; v_call: TRBV3-1; j_call: TRBJ1-1; d_call: .; clone_size: few
cdr3_aa: CASSLFLAGTYEQYF; cdr3_nt: TGTGCCAGCAGTTTATTTCTAGCGGGGACCTACGAGCAGTACTTC; v_call: TRBV28; j_call: TRBJ2-7; d_call: TRBD2; clone_size: few
cdr3_aa: CASRQGAGDTQYF; cdr3_nt: TGTGCCAGCAGACAGGGGGCCGGAGATACGCAGTATTTT; v_call: TRBV12-3/TRBV12-4; j_call: TRBJ2-3; d_call: TRBD1; clone_size: few
cdr3_aa: CASRPTGGDQPQHF; cdr3_nt: TGTGCCAGCAGGCCGACAGGGGGAGATCAGCCCCAGCATTTT; v_call: TRBV12-3/TRBV12-4; j_call: TRBJ1-5; d_call: TRBD1; clone_size: few
cdr3_aa: CASSPRDIANTGELFF; cdr3_nt: TGTGCCAGTAGTCCCCGGGACATTGCGAACACCGGGGAGCTGTTTTTT; v_call: TRBV19; j_call: TRBJ2-2; d_call: .; clone_size: few
cdr3_aa: CSALGNTEAFF; cdr3_nt: TGCAGTGCCTTAGGGAACACTGAAGCTTTCTTT; v_call: TRBV20-1; j_call: TRBJ1-1; d_call: .; clone_size: .
cdr3_aa: CASSSRTNTGELFF; cdr3_nt: TGTGCCAGCAGTTCCCGGACGAACACCGGGGAGCTGTTTTTT; v_call: TRBV28; j_call: TRBJ2-2; d_call: .; clone_size: .
cdr3_aa: CSVEIGVGQFF; cdr3_nt: TGCAGCGTTGAAATCGGGGTAGGGCAGTTCTTC; v_call: TRBV29-1; j_call: TRBJ2-1; d_call: .; clone_size: few
cdr3_aa: CATSREGWSTDTQYF; cdr3_nt: TGTGCCACCAGCAGAGAAGGGTGGAGCACAGATACGCAGTATTTT; v_call: TRBV15; j_call: TRBJ2-3; d_call: .; clone_size: .
cdr3_aa: CASSRQGQETQYF; cdr3_nt: TGTGCCAGCAGTAGACAGGGCCAAGAGACCCAGTACTTC; v_call: TRBV11-2; j_call: TRBJ2-5; d_call: TRBD1; clone_size: .
cdr3_aa: CASGWSPLHF; cdr3_nt: TGTGCCAGCGGCTGGTCACCCCTCCACTTT; v_call: TRBV28; j_call: TRBJ1-6; d_call: .; clone_size: few
cdr3_aa: CASSLDVIQYF; cdr3_nt: TGTGCCAGCAGTTTAGATGTCATCCAGTACTTC; v_call: TRBV12-3/TRBV12-4; j_call: TRBJ2-5; d_call: .; clone_size: .
cdr3_aa: CASSRGATDTQYF; cdr3_nt: TGTGCCAGCAGTCGGGGGGCCACAGATACGCAGTATTTT; v_call: TRBV4-2; j_call: TRBJ2-3; d_call: .; clone_size: .
cdr3_aa: CASSQVSNQPQHF; cdr3_nt: TGCGCCAGCAGCCAAGTTAGCAATCAGCCCCAGCATTTT; v_call: TRBV4-3; j_call: TRBJ1-5; d_call: .; clone_size: few
cdr3_aa: CASSYTRGSNEKLFF; cdr3_nt: TGTGCCAGCAGTTACACCAGGGGTTCTAATGAAAAACTGTTTTTT; v_call: TRBV6-6; j_call: TRBJ1-4; d_call: .; clone_size: few
cdr3_aa: CSAPGPVPPGELFF; cdr3_nt: TGCAGTGCCCCCGGCCCGGTCCCACCCGGGGAGCTGTTTTTT; v_call: TRBV20-1; j_call: TRBJ2-2; d_call: .; clone_size: few
cdr3_aa: CASSLIAGVDEQFF; cdr3_nt: TGTGCCAGCAGCTTAATAGCGGGAGTCGATGAGCAGTTCTTC; v_call: TRBV7-2; j_call: TRBJ2-1; d_call: TRBD2; clone_size: hyperexpanded
cdr3_aa: CASSLVLYNEQFF; cdr3_nt: TGTGCCAGCAGCTTAGTGTTGTACAATGAGCAGTTCTTC; v_call: TRBV7-2; j_call: TRBJ2-1; d_call: .; clone_size: .
cdr3_aa: CASSQERDRYNEQFF; cdr3_nt: TGCGCCAGCAGCCAAGAAAGGGACAGGTACAATGAGCAGTTCTTC; v_call: TRBV4-3; j_call: TRBJ2-1; d_call: TRBD1; clone_size: few
cdr3_aa: CASSFSTGSEKLFF; cdr3_nt: TGTGCCAGCAGTTTTAGCACCGGCTCGGAAAAACTGTTTTTT; v_call: TRBV12-3/TRBV12-4; j_call: TRBJ1-4; d_call: .; clone_size: few
cdr3_aa: CASSREAPDTQYF; cdr3_nt: TGTGCCAGCAGCCGGGAGGCCCCAGATACGCAGTATTTT; v_call: TRBV7-2; j_call: TRBJ2-3; d_call: TRBD2; clone_size: many
cdr3_aa: CSVERQGGTEAFF; cdr3_nt: TGCAGCGTTGAGCGACAGGGGGGAACTGAAGCTTTCTTT; v_call: TRBV29-1; j_call: TRBJ1-1; d_call: TRBD1; clone_size: .
cdr3_aa: CASSRRGNIDTQYF; cdr3_nt: TGTGCCAGCAGCAGAAGGGGAAACATAGATACGCAGTATTTT; v_call: TRBV11-3; j_call: TRBJ2-3; d_call: .; clone_size: few
cdr3_aa: CSARQITEAFF; cdr3_nt: TGCAGTGCTAGACAGATCACTGAAGCTTTCTTT; v_call: TRBV20-1; j_call: TRBJ1-1; d_call: .; clone_size: few
cdr3_aa: CASSSYSTDTQYF; cdr3_nt: TGCGCCAGCAGCTCTTACAGCACAGATACGCAGTATTTT; v_call: TRBV5-1; j_call: TRBJ2-3; d_call: .; clone_size: few